This T cell receptor beta chain was identified during a study of early T cells in non-severe SARS-CoV-2 infection. Study overall: Chains were not paired, and sequencing was done on bulk RNA from unsorted whole blood.

V lost 6 bases to trimming and J lost 1 base, with 4 bases between them. The germline V gene encodes CDR1 SGHRS and CDR2 YFSETQ. The CDR3 runs to 12 residues. This clonotype came up many times. Antigen specificity is unknown. Individual cDNA molecules carried attached unique molecular identifiers. TCRdb used MiXCR to reprocess the 5' RACE reads, holding one entry per CDR3 protein. This repertoire shows approximately 42,000 distinct CDR3 sequences, 7.1% found once; its top ten account for roughly 4.5%. Regarding the study as a whole: Clonotype matching in VDJdb favored anti-spike CD8 responses and did not capture private and CD4 specificities.

This TCR derives from an adult who was a healthcare worker with PCR-confirmed SARS-CoV-2 infection or an uninfected control (not recorded which). Sequencing used whole blood. The V call is TRBV5-1, the J call TRBJ2-2; D ambiguous. Here the CDR3 reads CASNWNTGELFF. The CDR3, as DNA: TGCGCCAGCAATTGGAACACCGGGGAGCTGTTTTTT.